A selection of T cell receptor beta chains follows, all from one sample in a study of shared clonotypes between healthy human individuals. TCRdb keeps only in-frame clones here, not all; method: immunoSEQ multiplex PCR. The sample holds some 2.3 million clones; approximately 93% are singletons and the top ten take 0.35% to 0.5%. The sequenced material came from naive CD4+ T cells from PBMCs. The origin of the receptors is a young man in good health. Some clones in this sample may be carry-over from other donors' samples. CDR3s leave out the opening cysteine and the closing phenylalanine or tryptophan. The order of the fields is V gene, J gene, CDR3 protein.

v_gene: TRBV6-4; j_gene: TRBJ2-7; CDR3aa: ASSDLDLRHPYEQY
v_gene: TRBV27; j_gene: TRBJ1-6; CDR3aa: ASSPGRPPSPLH
v_gene: TRBV11-2; j_gene: TRBJ2-3; CDR3aa: ASSLDGSNVDTQY
v_gene: TRBV5-4; j_gene: TRBJ1-1; CDR3aa: ASSRDVGGMNTEAF
v_gene: TRBV7-2; j_gene: TRBJ1-4; CDR3aa: ASSLVRGGKEKLF
v_gene: TRBV5-4; j_gene: TRBJ1-1; CDR3aa: ASSPGGAPRTEAF
v_gene: TRBV7-3; j_gene: TRBJ2-5; CDR3aa: ASSRQGDRQETQY
v_gene: TRBV7-9; j_gene: TRBJ2-6; CDR3aa: ASSLVTSGANVLT
v_gene: TRBV4-3; j_gene: TRBJ2-7; CDR3aa: ASSQRTSGTYEQY
v_gene: TRBV7-2; j_gene: TRBJ2-1; CDR3aa: ASNSGRAYNEQF
v_gene: TRBV28; j_gene: TRBJ2-5; CDR3aa: ASSLLRGGETQY
v_gene: TRBV2; j_gene: TRBJ1-1; CDR3aa: ASRDPDRGASDGTEAF
v_gene: TRBV27; j_gene: TRBJ2-7; CDR3aa: ASSFTSGYEQY
v_gene: TRBV7-8; j_gene: TRBJ1-1; CDR3aa: ASSLLGIDTEAF
v_gene: TRBV5-1; j_gene: TRBJ1-1; CDR3aa: ASSFAGENTEAF
v_gene: TRBV2; j_gene: TRBJ2-7; CDR3aa: ASRRLAAIYEQY